Listed below are T cell receptor beta chains from one sample, sequenced in a study of cytomegalovirus exposure and HLA in healthy donors. Data came from immunoSEQ multiplex PCR; TCRdb stores just in-frame clones and leaves some out. The sample holds approximately 110,000 clones, approximately 15% seen once. Material: PBMCs. Every receptor here comes from a woman aged 18-29 years in good health and CMV-seronegative. Both conserved end residues are part of each CDR3. Each record gives: J gene, D gene, V gene, clone size, CDR3 DNA, CDR3 protein. A D gene is named only where the DNA matches it firmly. Clone sizes are given selectively: once, few, many, or a class where the clone is expanded.

TRBJ1-4 | - | TRBV9 | few | TGTGCCAGCAGCGTAAACTACGGGAATGAAAAACTGTTTTTT | CASSVNYGNEKLFF
TRBJ1-3 | - | TRBV2 | - | TGTGCCAGCAGCCAGGAATCTGGAAACACCATATATTTT | CASSQESGNTIYF
TRBJ2-2 | TRBD2 | TRBV4-2 | few | TGTGCCAGCAGCCAAGATTCCCAAGCGGGGGCGAACACCGGGGAGCTGTTTTTT | CASSQDSQAGANTGELFF
TRBJ1-5 | TRBD1 | TRBV19 | - | TGTGCCAGTAGCCTAGGGCCAGGGGGCTATCAGCCCCAGCATTTT | CASSLGPGGYQPQHF
TRBJ2-2 | TRBD2 | TRBV9 | few | TGTGCCAGCAGCACCCCCCTAGCGGGAGTGGTAACCGGGGAGCTGTTTTTT | CASSTPLAGVVTGELFF
TRBJ2-2 | - | TRBV9 | - | TGTGCCAGCAGTGGGGACTTTTGGGCCGGGGAGCTGTTTTTT | CASSGDFWAGELFF
TRBJ2-2 | - | TRBV15 | - | TGTGCCACCAGCAGAGATCACGGGACCGGGGAGCTGTTTTTT | CATSRDHGTGELFF
TRBJ1-6 | - | TRBV6-6 | few | TGTGCCAGCACCCGAGAATATTCACCCCTCCACTTT | CASTREYSPLHF
TRBJ2-1 | - | TRBV5-1 | few | TGCGCCAGCAGCTTGCAGGATTCCTACAATGAGCAGTTCTTC | CASSLQDSYNEQFF
TRBJ1-5 | - | TRBV10-3 | - | TGTGCCATCAAGGCAGGGTTTAGTAAGCCCCAGCATTTT | CAIKAGFSKPQHF
TRBJ2-1 | TRBD2 | TRBV4-2 | - | TGTGCCAGCAGCCAAGAAAGTCGGGGGAGGGCGGACAATGAGCAGTTCTTC | CASSQESRGRADNEQFF
TRBJ2-1 | - | TRBV7-9 | few | TGTGCCAGCAGCTTGGGAGTAGGTGAGCAGTTCTTC | CASSLGVGEQFF
TRBJ2-5 | TRBD2 | TRBV28 | - | TGTGCCAGCTTCGCGGGAGTGGAGACCCAGTACTTC | CASFAGVETQYF
TRBJ2-1 | - | TRBV7-8 | - | TGTGCCAGCAGCTTAGTGACGGGGGGCCTCAGGGTCAATGAGCAGTTCTTC | CASSLVTGGLRVNEQFF
TRBJ1-1 | TRBD1 | TRBV6-5 | - | TGTGCCAGCACGGGACAGGGGAGGGCGAACACTGAAGCTTTCTTT | CASTGQGRANTEAFF
TRBJ2-7 | - | TRBV7-2 | - | TGTGCCAGCAGCTTAGCGGGGGCTTGGGAGCAGTACTTC | CASSLAGAWEQYF
TRBJ1-1 | - | TRBV29-1 | - | TGCAGCGCTACCGGACAAAACACTGAAGCTTTCTTT | CSATGQNTEAFF
TRBJ1-4 | TRBD1 | TRBV28 | once | TGTGCCAGCAGGCTCCCCGGGACAGGGGCTGAAAAACTGTTTTTT | CASRLPGTGAEKLFF
TRBJ2-7 | - | TRBV5-6 | few | TGTGCCAGCAGCTTGGCCAGACAGACCTACGAGCAGTACTTC | CASSLARQTYEQYF
TRBJ1-2 | - | TRBV19 | - | TGTGCCAGTAGTAGGAACAGGGAAATAAACTATGGCTACACCTTC | CASSRNREINYGYTF
TRBJ2-1 | TRBD1 | TRBV28 | few | TGTGCCAGCAGTACACTAAGGGACAGGGGTAGGGATGAGCAGTTCTTC | CASSTLRDRGRDEQFF
TRBJ2-7 | TRBD1 | TRBV29-1 | - | TGCAGCGCTACAGGGGACGCCTACGAGCAGTACTTC | CSATGDAYEQYF
TRBJ2-1 | TRBD2 | TRBV28 | few | TGTGCCAGCAGTTTTGCTAGCGGGGGGCCTCGGTTCTTC | CASSFASGGPRFF
TRBJ2-7 | TRBD1 | TRBV19 | few | TGTGCCAGTAGTCGCCGGGACAGGGGCTGGGAGCAGTACTTC | CASSRRDRGWEQYF
TRBJ1-3 | - | TRBV30 | few | TGTGCCTGGAGTGTTCGGCGCCAGGTTGGAAACACCATATATTTT | CAWSVRRQVGNTIYF
TRBJ1-2 | - | TRBV5-1 | - | TGCGCCAGCAGCCCCGGGCCACCACCGGGGGGCTACACCTTC | CASSPGPPPGGYTF
TRBJ2-1 | TRBD2 | TRBV7-9 | - | TGTGCCAGCAGCCCGAGGACTAGCGGGAGTTCCTACAATGAGCAGTTCTTC | CASSPRTSGSSYNEQFF
TRBJ1-1 | - | TRBV4-1 | - | TGCGCCAGCAGCCTCCCGGGAGGGTTTTTCACTGAAGCTTTCTTT | CASSLPGGFFTEAFF
TRBJ2-7 | - | TRBV6-1 | - | TGTGCCAGCCTCCATGGGGCAGGAAACTCCTACGAGCAGTACTTC | CASLHGAGNSYEQYF
TRBJ2-6 | - | TRBV27 | - | TGTGCCAGCAGTTTAGGAGGGCTTACTGGGGCCAACGTCCTGACTTTC | CASSLGGLTGANVLTF
TRBJ2-1 | TRBD1 | TRBV6-6 | few | TGTGCCAGCAGTTGGTTGGGACAGGGGGTTAGTAATGAGCAGTTCTTC | CASSWLGQGVSNEQFF
TRBJ2-5 | - | TRBV27 | - | TGTGCCAGCAGTTTCGGCAGGGGAGCCGAGACCCAGTACTTC | CASSFGRGAETQYF
TRBJ2-7 | TRBD1 | TRBV4-1 | - | TGCGCCAGCAGCCAGCGCGCGACAGGGTCGGGGAACGAGCAGTACTTC | CASSQRATGSGNEQYF
TRBJ1-3 | - | TRBV7-2 | - | TGTGCCAGCAGCTTAAGTACGGGGGGTGTTCGAAACACCATATATTTT | CASSLSTGGVRNTIYF
TRBJ2-1 | TRBD2 | TRBV6-7 | few | TGTGCCAGCAGTTACTCTAGCGGGGGGATGTACAATGAGCAGTTCTTC | CASSYSSGGMYNEQFF
TRBJ2-7 | TRBD2 | TRBV27 | - | TGTGCCAGCAGGCCGGGACTAGCGGGGAACCGGCAGTACTTC | CASRPGLAGNRQYF
TRBJ2-5 | - | TRBV7-2 | few | TGTGCCAGCAGCTTAAGGCGGAACCCCCAAGAGACCCAGTACTTC | CASSLRRNPQETQYF
TRBJ1-1 | TRBD1 | TRBV13 | - | TGTGCCAGCAGCGAAACCACATGGACAGGGAACACTGAAGCTTTCTTT | CASSETTWTGNTEAFF
TRBJ2-2 | - | TRBV5-1 | - | TGCGCCAGCAGCTTGACAGCTTCTGGCACCGGGGAGCTGTTTTTT | CASSLTASGTGELFF
TRBJ2-1 | - | TRBV25-1 | few | TGTGCCAGCAGTGAGGGGGGGGCTAGCGGATACAATGAGCAGTTCTTC | CASSEGGASGYNEQFF
TRBJ2-1 | TRBD2 | TRBV30 | few | TGTGCCTGGAGTGCTAGCGGGAGGAACTCCTACAATGAGCAGTTCTTC | CAWSASGRNSYNEQFF
TRBJ1-5 | - | TRBV10-3 | once | TGTGCCATCAGTGATTACGGGGATCAGCCCCAGCATTTT | CAISDYGDQPQHF
TRBJ1-4 | TRBD1 | TRBV18 | - | TGTGCCAGCTCACCTGGGACAGGGCAGGAAAAACTGTTTTTT | CASSPGTGQEKLFF
TRBJ2-2 | - | TRBV9 | - | TGTGCCAGCAGCGCCCCGGTGAGCACCGGGGAGCTGTTTTTT | CASSAPVSTGELFF
TRBJ1-2 | - | TRBV7-9 | - | TGTGCCAGCAACGACCGGGGGGGCTACACCTTC | CASNDRGGYTF
TRBJ2-7 | TRBD2 | TRBV19 | - | TGTGCCAGTAGCCTATTAGCGGGAGGGCACGAGCAGTACTTC | CASSLLAGGHEQYF
TRBJ1-6 | - | TRBV4-1 | - | TGCGCCAGCAGCCCCCCCGGGTCACCTTCACCCCTCCACTTT | CASSPPGSPSPLHF
TRBJ1-5 | TRBD1 | TRBV30 | few | TGTGCCTGGAGCGGACAGGGGTATTTGCATTTT | CAWSGQGYLHF
TRBJ2-1 | - | TRBV6-5 | many | TGTGCCAGCAGTTACTCTAACGATGTAGAGGGCGATGAGCAGTTCTTC | CASSYSNDVEGDEQFF
TRBJ2-7 | TRBD1 | TRBV28 | - | TGTGCCAGTGGAACGCTGGGCAGGGGGTACGAGCAGTACTTC | CASGTLGRGYEQYF